This TCR beta chain was found in a study of T cell repertoires in cytomegalovirus infection. Study-level background: Researchers turned to recently identified HLA-C-restricted CMV epitopes as well as well-studied HLA-B-restricted ones. Indications of both CMV infection and matching HLA type were provided by public TCR beta signatures.

TCRdb reprocessed the reads with MiXCR, giving one entry per CDR3 protein. The sample has about 500,000 distinct CDR3 sequences, roughly a third seen once. The CDR3 is 18 residues long. The germline V gene has CDR1 SGHTA and CDR2 FQGNSA. V was pared by 5 bases and J by 1 base, with 21 bases between. Regarding the study as a whole: Summed public TCR beta family frequency identified CMV carriers bearing the relevant HLA. The ex vivo response showed dominance by HLA-C-restricted CMV-specific TCR beta clonotypes.

This clonotype was seen more than once but under ten times. What it recognizes is unknown. The sample in question was cultured PBMCs, obtained from culture after CMV antigen stimulation. This clonotype was sampled from a human donor in good health (CMV status not recorded). Some clones in this sample may be carry-over from other donors' samples. The rearrangement joins TRBV7-2 to TRBJ2-1; TRBD2 might be the D (7 bases). The CDR3 coding sequence is TGTGCCAGCAGCGAGGGGGGGGGCGGGATGGGTTCCTACAATGAGCAGTTCTTC. Its protein product is CASSEGGGGMGSYNEQFF.